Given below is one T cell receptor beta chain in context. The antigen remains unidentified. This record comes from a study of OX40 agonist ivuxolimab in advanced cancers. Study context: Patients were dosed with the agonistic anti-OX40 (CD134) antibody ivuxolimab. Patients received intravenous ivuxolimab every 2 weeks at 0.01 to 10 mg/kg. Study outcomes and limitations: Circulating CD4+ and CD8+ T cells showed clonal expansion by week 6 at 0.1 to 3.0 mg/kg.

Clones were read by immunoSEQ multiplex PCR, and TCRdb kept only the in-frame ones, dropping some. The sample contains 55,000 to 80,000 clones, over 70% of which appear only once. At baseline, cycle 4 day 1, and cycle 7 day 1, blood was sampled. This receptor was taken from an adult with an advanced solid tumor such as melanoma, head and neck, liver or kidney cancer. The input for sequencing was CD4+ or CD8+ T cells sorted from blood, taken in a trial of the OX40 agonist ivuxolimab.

The CDR3 sequence is CASRQQGGSPLHF. In DNA form, the CDR3 reads TGTGCCAGCAGACAGCAGGGGGGCTCACCCCTCCACTTT. The chain links TRBV7-2 to TRBJ1-6; TRBD1 matches at 7 bases. The CDR3 totals 13 residues. V shed 6 bases, J shed 10 bases, and the junction held 6 bases outside the gene matches. Germline V gene lookup returns CDR1 SGHTA and CDR2 FQGNSA.